This T cell receptor (beta chain) is drawn from a study of shared clonotypes between healthy human individuals. On sorted subsets, replicate PCRs used roughly 190 ng DNA, or tens of thousands of T cell genomes. Using immunoSEQ multiplex PCR, the repertoire was profiled, and TCRdb retains in-frame clones only, with some absent. The profile shows approximately 95,000 clones, less than 80% of them singletons. Between the trimmed V and J ends, which lost 4 bases and 5 bases, there was a span of 17 bases. The germline V gene has CDR1 MGHDK and CDR2 SYGVNS. The CDR3 has 15 residues. V and J are TRBV25-1 and TRBJ2-5; the D gene is possibly TRBD2 (5 bases). The receptor comes from a man under 40 in good health. The material sequenced was memory CD8+ T cells sorted from blood. Subset meaning: CD45RO+ cells pooled with CCR7-negative TemRA cells. The DNA for the CDR3 is TGTGCCAGCAGTGCCGCCGGGTCCACGGGGGAGACCCAGTACTTC. Its translation is CASSAAGSTGETQYF. The full variable domain, in which reference TRBV25-1 and TRBJ2-5 provide the parts outside the CDR3, is EADIYQTPRYLVIGTGKKITLECSQTMGHDKMYWYQQDPGMELHLIHYSYGVNSTEKGDLSSESTVSRIRTEHFPLTLESARPSHTSQYLCASSAAGSTGETQYFGPGTRLLVL.